The 6 T cell receptor beta chains listed next were all sequenced from one sample in a study of blood T cell repertoires in COVID-19. Using immunoSEQ multiplex PCR, the repertoire was profiled, and TCRdb retains in-frame clones only, with some absent. The table records around 87,000 clones, roughly 87% of them present only once. The specimen was peripheral blood. The receptors shown here come from a man aged 50 to 59 with acute or convalescent COVID-19.

The V gene is TRBV7-9, the J gene TRBJ1-2, with a tentative D call TRBD1 (5 bases). Trimming took off 3 bases at V and 7 bases at J, with 18 bases between the two ends. CDR1 SEHNR and CDR2 FQNEAQ come from the germline V gene (reference sequence). CDR3 size: 15 residues. The CDR3 nucleotides are TGTGCCAGCAGCTTGCTGCAGGGAGGAACCCTTGGCTACACCTTC. Encoded protein: CASSLLQGGTLGYTF.

V is TRBV28 and J is TRBJ1-1, with D perhaps TRBD1 (6 bases). This CDR3 has 11 residues. Trimming removed 7 bases at V and 8 bases at J, with 11 bases between. Germline V lookup: CDR1 MDHEN, CDR2 SYDVKM. For the CDR3, the DNA is TGTGCCAGCACCTACAGGGCGGAAGCTTTCTTT. Translated, it gives CASTYRAEAFF.

The J gene is TRBJ1-1, the V gene TRBV12-3 or TRBV12-4, with D hard to call. There are 13 residues in the CDR3. The V end was cut by 4 bases, the J end by 5 bases, with 11 bases between. CDR3 in amino acids: CASSSQPGTEAFF. In DNA, the CDR3 is TGTGCCAGCAGTTCACAACCGGGAACTGAAGCTTTCTTT.

The chain recombines TRBV3-1 (or the pseudogene TRBV3-2) with TRBJ1-2, with TRBD1 matching 7 bases. This CDR3 contains 14 residues. V was pared by 7 bases and J by 4 bases, with 9 bases of the junction left unmatched. The V gene's germline CDR1 is LGHDT and CDR2 YNNKEL (reference sequence). The chain's CDR3 is CASKGAGKSYGYTF. CDR3 nucleotides: TGTGCCAGCAAGGGGGCAGGGAAGAGCTATGGCTACACCTTC.

The V call is TRBV6-5, the J call TRBJ1-1; 7 bases align to TRBD1. With V trimmed by 6 bases and J by 4 bases, 8 bases remained unmatched. Germline lookup yields CDR1 MNHEY and CDR2 SVGAGI. The CDR3 runs 14 residues. The CDR3 loop is CASSPTGAGTEAFF. CDR3 nucleotides: TGTGCCAGCAGCCCCACAGGGGCGGGCACTGAAGCTTTCTTT.

V gene TRBV5-1 combines with J gene TRBJ2-5, with 11 bases identical to TRBD1. The CDR3 is 14 residues long. Looked up from germline, CDR1 is SGHRS and CDR2 is YFSETQ. Losses at the gene ends were 3 bases for V and 5 bases for J; bases not matched to a gene: 3. Here the CDR3 DNA reads TGCGCCAGCAGCTGGGGGACAGGGGGTGAGACCCAGTACTTC. The encoded protein is CASSWGTGGETQYF.